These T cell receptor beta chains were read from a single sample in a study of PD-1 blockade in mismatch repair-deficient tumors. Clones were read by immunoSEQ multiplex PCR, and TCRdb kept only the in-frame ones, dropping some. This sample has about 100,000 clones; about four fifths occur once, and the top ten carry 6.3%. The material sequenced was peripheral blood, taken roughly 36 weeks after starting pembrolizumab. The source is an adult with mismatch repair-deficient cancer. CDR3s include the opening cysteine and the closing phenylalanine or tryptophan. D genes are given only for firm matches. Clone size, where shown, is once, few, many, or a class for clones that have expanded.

DNA: TGTGCCAGCAGCCTGGAGGGGAATGAGCAGTTCTTC
CDR3: CASSLEGNEQFF
V: TRBV7-6
D: NA
J: TRBJ2-1
size: NA

DNA: TGTGCCAGTAGTATAGCGGGGGCCACCTACAATGAGCAGTTCTTC
CDR3: CASSIAGATYNEQFF
V: TRBV19
D: NA
J: TRBJ2-1
size: NA

DNA: TGTGCCAGCAGCCAAGATCCGGGGTCTAGCTCTGGAAACACCATATATTTT
CDR3: CASSQDPGSSSGNTIYF
V: TRBV14
D: NA
J: TRBJ1-3
size: NA

DNA: TGTGCCAGCAGCGTACAGATGAACACTGAAGCTTTCTTT
CDR3: CASSVQMNTEAFF
V: TRBV7-3
D: NA
J: TRBJ1-1
size: NA

DNA: TGTGCCAGCAGCTTAGTTAATCCTAGCGGGAGTAATGAGCAGTTCTTC
CDR3: CASSLVNPSGSNEQFF
V: TRBV7-8
D: TRBD2
J: TRBJ2-1
size: NA

DNA: TGTGCCAGCAGCGACCCGACTAGCGGTAGCTCCTACAATGAGCAGTTCTTC
CDR3: CASSDPTSGSSYNEQFF
V: TRBV9
D: TRBD2
J: TRBJ2-1
size: NA

DNA: TGTGCCAGCAGTCAGACAGGGGTAGGGGCCAACGTCCTGACTTTC
CDR3: CASSQTGVGANVLTF
V: TRBV6-4
D: TRBD1
J: TRBJ2-6
size: NA

DNA: TGTGCCAGTAGTACCTCTAGCGGACTCTCCTACAATGAGCAGTTCTTC
CDR3: CASSTSSGLSYNEQFF
V: TRBV19
D: TRBD2
J: TRBJ2-1
size: NA

DNA: TGTGCCAGCAGTGAAATTCGACCTTACAATGAGCAGTTCTTC
CDR3: CASSEIRPYNEQFF
V: TRBV6-1
D: NA
J: TRBJ2-1
size: NA

DNA: TGCAGCGTTGAGCTCCCGGGACTAGCGGAAGAGACCCAGTACTTC
CDR3: CSVELPGLAEETQYF
V: TRBV29-1
D: TRBD2
J: TRBJ2-5
size: NA

DNA: TGTGCCATCAGCAGTAGCAATCAGCCCCAGCATTTT
CDR3: CAISSSNQPQHF
V: TRBV10-3
D: NA
J: TRBJ1-5
size: NA

DNA: TGTGCCAGCAGCTTGGCCACGGCCTCCAATCAGCCCCAGCATTTT
CDR3: CASSLATASNQPQHF
V: TRBV5-6
D: NA
J: TRBJ1-5
size: NA

DNA: TGTGCCGTCGCGACGAGGACAGGGAACACTGAAGCTTTCTTT
CDR3: CAVATRTGNTEAFF
V: TRBV19
D: TRBD1
J: TRBJ1-1
size: NA

DNA: TGTGCCAGCAGTTTATTCAGGGGAACTGAAGCTTTCTTT
CDR3: CASSLFRGTEAFF
V: TRBV27
D: NA
J: TRBJ1-1
size: few

DNA: TGTGCCACCAGCAGAGGGGGGGCTAACACCGGGGAGCTGTTTTTT
CDR3: CATSRGGANTGELFF
V: TRBV15
D: NA
J: TRBJ2-2
size: NA

DNA: TGTGCCAGCAGTGAGGACACTTACAATGAGCAGTTCTTC
CDR3: CASSEDTYNEQFF
V: TRBV25-1
D: NA
J: TRBJ2-1
size: NA

DNA: TGTGCCAGCAGCCCCCCGACTAGCGGGAGAGGCAATGAGCAGTTCTTC
CDR3: CASSPPTSGRGNEQFF
V: TRBV7-8
D: TRBD2
J: TRBJ2-1
size: few

DNA: TGTGCCAGCAGCTTGGCTCGCAAGTACCAAGAGACCCAGTACTTC
CDR3: CASSLARKYQETQYF
V: TRBV5-5
D: NA
J: TRBJ2-5
size: NA

DNA: TGTGCCAGTAGTCCCTCACTAGCGGGGACCTACGAGCAGTACTTC
CDR3: CASSPSLAGTYEQYF
V: TRBV19
D: TRBD2
J: TRBJ2-7
size: NA

DNA: TGTGCCAGTAGCATTGGACAGAGCTCCTACGAGCAGTACTTC
CDR3: CASSIGQSSYEQYF
V: TRBV19
D: NA
J: TRBJ2-7
size: NA

DNA: TGTGCCAGCAGCTTGGCAGAGACTAGCGGAGAGACCCAGTACTTC
CDR3: CASSLAETSGETQYF
V: TRBV11-2
D: TRBD2
J: TRBJ2-5
size: once

DNA: TGTGCCAGCAGCTACTCCGGGACTAGCAATGAGCAGTTCTTC
CDR3: CASSYSGTSNEQFF
V: TRBV7-9
D: TRBD2
J: TRBJ2-1
size: once

DNA: TGCGCCACCAAGAGGGACCCGACTAGCGGGAGAGGGGATACGCAGTATTTT
CDR3: CATKRDPTSGRGDTQYF
V: TRBV5-1
D: TRBD2
J: TRBJ2-3
size: NA

DNA: TGTGCCAGCTCGCCGACAGGTTATCAGCCCCAGCATTTT
CDR3: CASSPTGYQPQHF
V: TRBV6-1
D: NA
J: TRBJ1-5
size: NA

DNA: TGTGCCAGCAGTCCAGAGGGACTTCCCCGGCGGACCAAAAACATTCAGTACTTC
CDR3: CASSPEGLPRRTKNIQYF
V: TRBV28
D: NA
J: TRBJ2-4
size: NA

DNA: TGTGCCAGCAGCTTCTCTAGCGGGAGGTTGACAGATACGCAGTATTTT
CDR3: CASSFSSGRLTDTQYF
V: TRBV7-9
D: TRBD2
J: TRBJ2-3
size: NA

DNA: TGCGCCAGCAGCCAAGTAGGGCCCTCCTACGAGCAGTACTTC
CDR3: CASSQVGPSYEQYF
V: TRBV4-3
D: NA
J: TRBJ2-7
size: NA

DNA: TGTGCCAGCAGCGCTGGGACAGAATCATACAATGAGCAGTTCTTC
CDR3: CASSAGTESYNEQFF
V: TRBV27
D: TRBD1
J: TRBJ2-1
size: NA

DNA: TGTGCCAGCAGTCCGATCCGACAGGGTTACGAGCAGTACTTC
CDR3: CASSPIRQGYEQYF
V: TRBV6-1
D: TRBD1
J: TRBJ2-7
size: NA

DNA: TGTGCCAGCAGTGAGATCAGAGATACGCAGTATTTT
CDR3: CASSEIRDTQYF
V: TRBV2
D: NA
J: TRBJ2-3
size: NA

DNA: TGTGCCAGCAGTGACCGATTCTCCTACGAGCAGTACTTC
CDR3: CASSDRFSYEQYF
V: TRBV2
D: NA
J: TRBJ2-7
size: NA

DNA: TGTGCCAAACAACAGGGGGTCGACACTGAAGCTTTCTTT
CDR3: CAKQQGVDTEAFF
V: TRBV10-3
D: TRBD1
J: TRBJ1-1
size: NA

DNA: TGTGCCAGCAGCGCCGGGACAAGCTACGAGCAGTACTTC
CDR3: CASSAGTSYEQYF
V: TRBV7-3
D: NA
J: TRBJ2-7
size: NA

DNA: TGTGCCAGCAGTCCGCAGGGGCACTCTGGAAACACCATATATTTT
CDR3: CASSPQGHSGNTIYF
V: TRBV27
D: NA
J: TRBJ1-3
size: NA

DNA: TGCGCCAGCAGCTTAGGGTTGATTGAGGACACAGATACGCAGTATTTT
CDR3: CASSLGLIEDTDTQYF
V: TRBV5-1
D: NA
J: TRBJ2-3
size: NA

DNA: TGTGCCAGCAGTTGGGTGGGCAACAATGAGCAGTTCTTC
CDR3: CASSWVGNNEQFF
V: TRBV27
D: NA
J: TRBJ2-1
size: NA

DNA: TGTGCCAGCAGCGTAGGGAACGGATTGTCGAACACCGGGGAGCTGTTTTTT
CDR3: CASSVGNGLSNTGELFF
V: TRBV9
D: NA
J: TRBJ2-2
size: NA

DNA: TGTGAGCTAGCGGATCAAGAGACCCAGTACTTC
CDR3: CELADQETQYF
V: TRBV21-1
D: NA
J: TRBJ2-5
size: NA

DNA: TGTGCCAGCAGCTCGCCAGCGGAAGGAGGCACAGATACGCAGTATTTT
CDR3: CASSSPAEGGTDTQYF
V: TRBV7-2
D: NA
J: TRBJ2-3
size: NA

DNA: TGTGCCAGCAGCCAAACACGGTCGGGACAGATGTTTGGCTATGGCTACACCTTC
CDR3: CASSQTRSGQMFGYGYTF
V: TRBV13
D: TRBD1
J: TRBJ1-2
size: once

DNA: TGTGCCAGCGGTCCGGGACAGGTGACCTACGAGCAGTACTTC
CDR3: CASGPGQVTYEQYF
V: TRBV28
D: TRBD1
J: TRBJ2-7
size: NA

DNA: TGTGCCAGTAGGAGGGCTAGCGGGAGTTACGAGCAGTACTTC
CDR3: CASRRASGSYEQYF
V: TRBV19
D: TRBD2
J: TRBJ2-7
size: NA

DNA: TGTGCCACCAGCAGAGATCCCTACAGGGGGGAGAATGAGCAGTTCTTC
CDR3: CATSRDPYRGENEQFF
V: TRBV15
D: TRBD1
J: TRBJ2-1
size: NA

DNA: TGTGCCAGTTCCCAATCGCCGGACAGTTACAATGAGCAGTTCTTC
CDR3: CASSQSPDSYNEQFF
V: TRBV6-5
D: NA
J: TRBJ2-1
size: once

DNA: TGTGCCAGCAGTTTATACGGGCCTAACACCGGGGAGCTGTTTTTT
CDR3: CASSLYGPNTGELFF
V: TRBV27
D: NA
J: TRBJ2-2
size: NA

DNA: TGTGCCAGCAGCTTGGGTTCTGCTTTCTTT
CDR3: CASSLGSAFF
V: TRBV12-1
D: NA
J: TRBJ1-1
size: few

DNA: TGTGCCAGCAGCATCAACTATGGCTACACCTTC
CDR3: CASSINYGYTF
V: TRBV9
D: NA
J: TRBJ1-2
size: few

DNA: TGTGCCAGCAGCCCCACGGAGGGGAGTTTTTCCTACGAGCAGTACTTC
CDR3: CASSPTEGSFSYEQYF
V: TRBV5-6
D: NA
J: TRBJ2-7
size: NA

DNA: TGCGCCAGCAGCTCAAAGTTAATGGCTACCTACAATGAGCAGTTCTTC
CDR3: CASSSKLMATYNEQFF
V: TRBV4-1
D: NA
J: TRBJ2-1
size: NA

DNA: TGTGCCAGCAGCGTAGCTACCGGGGGCTACACCTTC
CDR3: CASSVATGGYTF
V: TRBV9
D: NA
J: TRBJ1-2
size: NA

DNA: TGCGCCAGCAGCTTGGCCGGGGGAGGGAATGAGCAGTTCTTC
CDR3: CASSLAGGGNEQFF
V: TRBV5-1
D: TRBD2
J: TRBJ2-1
size: NA

DNA: TGCAGCGTTCGACAGGGCCAAGAGACCCAGTACTTC
CDR3: CSVRQGQETQYF
V: TRBV29-1
D: TRBD1
J: TRBJ2-5
size: NA

DNA: TGCAGTGCCGGACAGAAAAACATTCAGTACTTC
CDR3: CSAGQKNIQYF
V: TRBV20-1
D: NA
J: TRBJ2-4
size: few

DNA: TGCGCCAGCAGCCAAACAGCCGATGTCCGGAACCCTTACAATGAGCAGTTCTTC
CDR3: CASSQTADVRNPYNEQFF
V: TRBV4-1
D: NA
J: TRBJ2-1
size: once

DNA: TGTGCCAGCAGCTTGGTCTTAAGCTCCTACAATGAGCAGTTCTTC
CDR3: CASSLVLSSYNEQFF
V: TRBV7-6
D: NA
J: TRBJ2-1
size: NA

DNA: TGTGCCAGCAGCTTCTTCCTAGCCCACTACGAGCAGTACTTC
CDR3: CASSFFLAHYEQYF
V: TRBV5-6
D: NA
J: TRBJ2-7
size: NA

DNA: TGTGCCAGCAGTTTCTTACAGGGGAAGGTCTATGGCTACACCTTC
CDR3: CASSFLQGKVYGYTF
V: TRBV27
D: TRBD1
J: TRBJ1-2
size: NA

DNA: TGTGCCAGCAGCTTCGTAGGGGATAGCTCCTACAATGAGCAGTTCTTC
CDR3: CASSFVGDSSYNEQFF
V: TRBV13
D: NA
J: TRBJ2-1
size: NA

DNA: TGTGCCAGCAGTGAAGCACGGAGCTCTGGAAACACCATATATTTT
CDR3: CASSEARSSGNTIYF
V: TRBV6-1
D: NA
J: TRBJ1-3
size: NA